This T cell receptor beta chain was identified in a study of blood T cell repertoires in COVID-19. Study as a whole: From T cells, B-cell-depleted T cells, or PBMCs came the material, which was cDNA or gDNA.

The germline V gene has CDR1 SEHNR and CDR2 FQNEAQ (reference sequence). Trimming pared 5 bases from V and 3 bases from J, leaving 16 bases between. CDR3 length: 15 amino acids. TCRdb's table, derived via immunoSEQ multiplex PCR, lists solely in-frame clones and lacks some. The sample contains some 100,000 clones, about 89% of which appear only once. The source material was peripheral blood. The TCR comes from a human donor with acute or convalescent COVID-19. The donor label of this sample is uncertain. The rearrangement joins TRBV7-9 to TRBJ1-1; D uncertain. The CDR3 DNA is TGTGCCAGCAGCCTCGCGAAGGGAGGATACACTGAAGCTTTCTTT. Translating it yields CASSLAKGGYTEAFF.